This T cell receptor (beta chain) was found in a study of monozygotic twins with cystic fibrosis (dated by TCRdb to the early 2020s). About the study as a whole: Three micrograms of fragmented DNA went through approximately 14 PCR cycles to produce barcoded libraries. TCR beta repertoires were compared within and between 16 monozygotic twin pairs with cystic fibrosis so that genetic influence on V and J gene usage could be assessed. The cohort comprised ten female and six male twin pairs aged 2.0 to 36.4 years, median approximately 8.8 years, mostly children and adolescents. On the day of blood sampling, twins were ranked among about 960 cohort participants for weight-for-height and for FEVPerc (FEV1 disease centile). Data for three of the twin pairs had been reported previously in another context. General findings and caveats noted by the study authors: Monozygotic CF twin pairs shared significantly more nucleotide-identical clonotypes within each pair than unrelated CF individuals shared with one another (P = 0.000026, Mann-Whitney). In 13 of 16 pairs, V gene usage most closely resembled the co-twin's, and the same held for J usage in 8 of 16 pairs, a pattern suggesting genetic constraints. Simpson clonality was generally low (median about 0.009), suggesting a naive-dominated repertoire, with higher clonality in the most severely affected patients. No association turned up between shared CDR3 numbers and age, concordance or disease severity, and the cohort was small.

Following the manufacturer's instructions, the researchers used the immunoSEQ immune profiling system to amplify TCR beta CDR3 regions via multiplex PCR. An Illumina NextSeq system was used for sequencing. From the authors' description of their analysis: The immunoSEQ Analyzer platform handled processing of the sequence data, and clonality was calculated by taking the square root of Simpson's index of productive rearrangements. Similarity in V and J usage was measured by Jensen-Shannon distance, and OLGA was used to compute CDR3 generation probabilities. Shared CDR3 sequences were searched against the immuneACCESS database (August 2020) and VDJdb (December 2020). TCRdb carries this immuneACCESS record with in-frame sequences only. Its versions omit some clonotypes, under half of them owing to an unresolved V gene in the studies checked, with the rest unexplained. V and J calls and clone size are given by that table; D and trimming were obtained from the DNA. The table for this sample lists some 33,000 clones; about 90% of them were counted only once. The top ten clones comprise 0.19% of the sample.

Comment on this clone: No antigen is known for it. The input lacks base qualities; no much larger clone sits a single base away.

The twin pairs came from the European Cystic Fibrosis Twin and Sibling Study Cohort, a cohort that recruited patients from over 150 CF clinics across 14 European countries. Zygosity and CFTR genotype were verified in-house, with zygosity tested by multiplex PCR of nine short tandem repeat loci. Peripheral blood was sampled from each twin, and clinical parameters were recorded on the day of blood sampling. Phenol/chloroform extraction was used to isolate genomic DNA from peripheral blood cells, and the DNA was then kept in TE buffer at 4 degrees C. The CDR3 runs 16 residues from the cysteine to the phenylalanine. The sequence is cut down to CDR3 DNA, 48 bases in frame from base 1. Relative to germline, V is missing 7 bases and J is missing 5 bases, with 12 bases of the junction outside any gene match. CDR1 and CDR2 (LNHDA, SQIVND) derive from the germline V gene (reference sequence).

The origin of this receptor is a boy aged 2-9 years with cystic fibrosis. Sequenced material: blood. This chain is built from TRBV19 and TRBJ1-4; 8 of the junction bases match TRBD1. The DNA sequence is TGTGCCAGTACCCCGACTGGACAGGGAAGGAATGAAAAACTGTTTTTT. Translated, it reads CASTPTGQGRNEKLFF.